The 24 T cell receptor beta chains in this list originate from one sample, sequenced in a study of graft-versus-host responses after intestinal transplantation. Method: immunoSEQ multiplex PCR; TCRdb's copy keeps in-frame clones and lacks some. The table records roughly 99,000 clones, just under 95% of them present only once. For these TCRs, the target antigens are not known. The sequencing used unstimulated CD8+ T cells sorted from spleen or lymph node cells, collected before transplant. The receptors stem from a human donor who was the organ donor for an intestinal transplant.

The rearrangement links TRBV13 to TRBJ1-2, with D perhaps TRBD1 (5 bases). Trimming stripped 5 bases from V and 1 base from J, with 8 bases between. The CDR3 extends over 13 amino acids. Germline V gene data show CDR1 as PRHDT and CDR2 as FYEKMQ (reference sequence). The CDR3 DNA is TGTGCCAGCAGCACGGACAATAACTATGGCTACACCTTC. Its translation: CASSTDNNYGYTF.

The chain combines TRBV7-9 with TRBJ2-7, with 11 nucleotides matching TRBD2. The CDR3 spans 17 residues. CDR1 and CDR2 from the germline V gene are SEHNR and FQNEAQ (reference sequence). Trimming at V came to 5 bases and at J to 7 bases, leaving 16 bases not matched to a gene. CDR3 sequence reads: CASSPGTSGGIPLEQYF. The DNA of the CDR3 is TGTGCCAGCAGCCCTGGGACTAGCGGCGGGATCCCCCTGGAGCAGTACTTC.

Concerning this clone: Other nucleotide sequences from this sample produce the same CDR3. The chain combines TRBV28 with TRBJ1-1; no clear D. V gave up 3 bases and J gave up 3 bases, with 8 bases separating them. The CDR3 length is 13 residues. Germline assignment: CDR1 MDHEN and CDR2 SYDVKM. The CDR3 sequence is CASSFSGYTEAFF. The CDR3 bases are TGTGCCAGCAGTTTCTCGGGGTACACTGAAGCTTTCTTT. Supplemented by reference TRBV28 and TRBJ1-1, the full variable domain reads DVKVTQSSRYLVKRTGEKVFLECVQDMDHENMFWYRQDPGLGLRLIYFSYDVKMKEKGDIPEGYSVSREKKERFSLILESASTNQTSMYLCASSFSGYTEAFFGQGTRLTVV.

The J gene is TRBJ2-7, the V gene TRBV28, with TRBD2 as a possible D gene (5 bases). This CDR3 is built from 17 residues. V gave up 3 bases and J gave up 3 bases, with 21 bases separating them. Looked up from germline, CDR1 is MDHEN and CDR2 is SYDVKM. The CDR3 DNA reads as TGTGCCAGCAGTTTTCAAGTCGTGGGAGTTGTTTTCTACGAGCAGTACTTC. This gives the protein CASSFQVVGVVFYEQYF.

The rearrangement joins TRBV7-2 to TRBJ2-7; D perhaps matches TRBD1 (6 bases). Trimming stripped 5 bases from V and 4 bases from J, with 12 bases between. From germline, CDR1 is SGHTA and CDR2 FQGNSA. The CDR3 totals 13 residues. The CDR3 DNA follows: TGTGCCAGCAGCCGACAGGCGAGTTACGAGCAGTACTTC. Translating it yields CASSRQASYEQYF.

The rearrangement links TRBV10-2 to TRBJ2-7, with a tentative D call TRBD2 (5 bases). The ends were cut back, 3 bases at V and 7 bases at J, with 19 bases in the middle. The length of the CDR3 is 15 residues. Germline CDR1 is WSHSY and CDR2 is SAAADI. CDR3: CASSDGPSAVSEQYF. The CDR3 DNA is TGCGCCAGCAGTGACGGTCCCTCAGCGGTTAGTGAGCAGTACTTC.

The gene calls are TRBV9 and TRBJ2-1; possible D gene TRBD2, 5 bases. Trimming took off 0 bases at V and 4 bases at J, with 11 bases between the two ends. This CDR3 comprises 15 residues. Germline CDR1 and CDR2: SGDLS and YYNGEE. The CDR3 DNA is TGTGCCAGCAGCGTAGACGTCTCGGGGTACAATGAGCAGTTCTTC. Translation gives CASSVDVSGYNEQFF.

The chain carries TRBV12-5 and TRBJ1-2, with 9 bases that match TRBD1. Losses at the gene ends were 2 bases for V and 6 bases for J; bases not matched to a gene: 13. The CDR3 has 17 residues. In germline, CDR1 is LGHNT, CDR2 FRNRAP. In nucleotides, the CDR3 is TGTGCTAGTGGTTTGTCGCCCCCGGCTAGGACAGGGGATGGCTACACCTTC. Amino acid sequence: CASGLSPPARTGDGYTF.

The V and J genes are TRBV19 and TRBJ1-5; 10 bases are shared with TRBD1. Germline CDR1 LNHDA, CDR2 SQIVND (reference sequence). The CDR3 extends over 15 amino acids. The V and J ends lost 8 bases and 3 bases, in that order; junction bases with no gene match: 7. The CDR3 loop reads CASGTDRGPNQPQHF. The CDR3 DNA follows: TGTGCCAGTGGGACTGACAGGGGGCCCAATCAGCCCCAGCATTTT.

This clone was detected a few times. The chain couples TRBV6-5 to TRBJ2-7; 12 bases map to TRBD2. CDR1 MNHEY and CDR2 SVGAGI come from the germline V gene. CDR3 size: 16 residues. Trimming at V came to 2 bases and at J to 6 bases, leaving 8 bases not matched to a gene. Here the CDR3 reads CASSYDRVLAGGEQYF. The CDR3 DNA sequence: TGTGCCAGCAGTTACGACAGGGTACTAGCGGGGGGCGAGCAGTACTTC.

V usage is TRBV6-1 and J usage is TRBJ2-1, with TRBD2 matching over 9 bases. V lost 3 bases, J lost 6 bases, and 6 bases stayed unmatched. In germline, CDR1 is MNHNS, CDR2 SASEGT. This CDR3 comprises 15 residues. The CDR3 nucleotides read TGTGCCAGCAGTGACTCTAGCGGGGTATCCAATGAGCAGTTCTTC. Its protein is CASSDSSGVSNEQFF.

This clone was picked up one time. The CDR3 spells CAITTSGKLGEQYF. The CDR3 DNA reads TGTGCCATCACGACTAGCGGGAAATTGGGCGAGCAGTACTTC. The chain employs TRBV7-9 and TRBJ2-7, with 11 bases fitting TRBD2. Trimming took 10 bases from V and 6 from J; bases not matched to a gene: 11. The CDR3 totals 14 residues. Germline V lookup: CDR1 SEHNR, CDR2 FQNEAQ (reference sequence).

The V call is TRBV2, the J call TRBJ1-2; a weak D match, TRBD1 (6 bases). Trimming pared 5 bases from V and 8 bases from J, leaving 12 bases between. The CDR3 runs to 12 residues. The germline CDR1 and CDR2 sequences are SNHLY and FYNNEI. In DNA, the CDR3 is TGTGCCAGCAGTAAGGCAGGGGAAGGCTACACCTTC. It specifies CASSKAGEGYTF.

The chain joins TRBV27 to TRBJ2-7, with TRBD2 matching 7 bases. CDR3 length: 15 residues. The V gene end was trimmed by 6 bases and the J gene end by 5 bases; junction bases not matched to a gene: 13. The germline CDR1 and CDR2 sequences are MNHEY and SMNVEV (reference sequence). CDR3: CASRRLARSGDEQYF. The CDR3 DNA reads TGTGCCAGCAGGCGACTAGCCCGCTCCGGTGACGAGCAGTACTTC.

The CDR3 sequence: CASSSRQGAIYEQYF. The CDR3 DNA sequence: TGTGCCAGCAGCTCCCGACAGGGGGCAATTTACGAGCAGTACTTC. The chain employs TRBV14 and TRBJ2-7; TRBD1 matches 10 bases. Looked up from germline, CDR1 is SGHDN and CDR2 is FVKESK. V was clipped by 5 bases and J by 4 bases; unmatched bases: 8. This CDR3 is built from 15 residues.

The chain has TRBV6-5 and TRBJ2-3; a possible D gene is TRBD2 (6 bases). The V gene's germline CDR1 is MNHEY and CDR2 SVGAGI. Deletions cut 6 bases from V and 4 bases from J, with 17 bases between. CDR3 length equals 15 residues. The CDR3: CASSPFPGVSDTQYF. CDR3 bases: TGTGCCAGCAGCCCTTTTCCGGGAGTCTCAGATACGCAGTATTTT.

The CDR3 loop reads CASSLGGLAGGAYEQYF. The CDR3, as DNA: TGTGCCAGCAGCTTAGGGGGACTAGCGGGAGGCGCCTACGAGCAGTACTTC. The chain joins TRBV13 to TRBJ2-7, with 15 bases that match TRBD2. This CDR3 spans 17 amino acids. After removal of 0 bases from V and 2 bases from J, the junction contained 2 bases not matched to a gene. Germline values: CDR1 PRHDT, CDR2 FYEKMQ (reference sequence). The variable domain in full, with the rest retrieved from reference TRBV13 and TRBJ2-7, is AAGVIQSPRHLIKEKRETATLKCYPIPRHDTVYWYQQGPGQDPQFLISFYEKMQSDKGSIPDRFSAQQFSDYHSELNMSSLELGDSALYFCASSLGGLAGGAYEQYFGPGTRLTVT.

The chain recombines TRBV9 with TRBJ1-2; 8 bases are shared with TRBD1. V shed 0 bases and J 4 bases; nucleotides not matched to a gene: 14. Germline CDR1 SGDLS, CDR2 YYNGEE. The CDR3 consists of 18 residues. CDR3: CASSVEGVGQGPSYGYTF. In DNA form, the CDR3 reads TGTGCCAGCAGCGTAGAGGGGGTCGGACAGGGCCCATCCTATGGCTACACCTTC.

V and J are TRBV6-1 and TRBJ1-4; D unclear. The length of the CDR3 is 14 residues. Per germline, CDR1 MNHNS and CDR2 SASEGT. V was shortened by 6 bases and J by 4 bases, with 12 bases between the two germline ends. CDR3 nucleotides: TGTGCCAGCAGCCTCAGGACTGTTAATGAAAAACTGTTTTTT. Residues: CASSLRTVNEKLFF.

This rearrangement joins TRBV6-5 to TRBJ2-7; TRBD2 is a possible D gene (5 bases). The CDR3 covers 14 residues. V was pared by 0 bases and J by 9 bases, with 15 bases between. Per the germline V gene, CDR1 is MNHEY and CDR2 is SVGAGI. The CDR3 spells CASSYSFGDRAQYF. DNA of the CDR3: TGTGCCAGCAGTTACTCATTCGGGGATAGGGCGCAGTACTTC.

This clone is a singleton in its sample. V gene TRBV6-1 combines with J gene TRBJ1-2; tentatively, D is TRBD1 (5 bases). CDR3 length: 12 residues. The V end lost 4 bases, the J end lost 8 bases, and 11 bases lay between the germline ends. Germline V gene lookup returns CDR1 MNHNS and CDR2 SASEGT. As DNA, the CDR3 is TGTGCCAGCAGTGCCGGACATTCGGGCTACACCTTC. It specifies CASSAGHSGYTF.

The chain joins TRBV9 to TRBJ2-1, with 9 nucleotides matching TRBD2. V lost 2 bases to trimming and J lost 3 bases; unmatched junction nucleotides: 9. Germline V CDR1 and CDR2: SGDLS, YYNGEE. The CDR3 spans 17 residues. In DNA, the CDR3 is TGTGCCAGCAGCGTCTCCAGCGGGAGGCCCAGCTACAATGAGCAGTTCTTC. The encoded protein is CASSVSSGRPSYNEQFF. The full variable domain, in which reference TRBV9 and TRBJ2-1 provide the parts outside the CDR3, is DSGVTQTPKHLITATGQRVTLRCSPRSGDLSVYWYQQSLDQGLQFLIQYYNGEERAKGNILERFSAQQFPDLHSELNLSSLELGDSALYFCASSVSSGRPSYNEQFFGPGTRLTVL.

This chain joins TRBV4-1 and TRBJ2-1; D might be TRBD2 (5 bases). The CDR3 consists of 19 residues. Trimming left V 0 bases short and J 0 bases short, with 18 bases between. The germline V gene has CDR1 MGHRA and CDR2 YSYEKL. In DNA form, the CDR3 reads TGCGCCAGCAGCCAAGATCGGGATGGACTTTATAGCTCCTACAATGAGCAGTTCTTC. Protein sequence: CASSQDRDGLYSSYNEQFF.

The V call is TRBV10-3, the J call TRBJ2-7; 7 nucleotides agree with TRBD2. Trimming removed 6 bases from V and 0 bases from J; junction bases left unmatched: 11. The CDR3 sequence is 16 residues long. Per germline, CDR1 ENHRY and CDR2 SYGVKD. CDR3 in DNA: TGTGCCATCAGACGATTGCTCGCGGGGGACTCCTACGAGCAGTACTTC. Protein sequence: CAIRRLLAGDSYEQYF.